Presented here are 17 T cell receptor beta chains from one specimen sequenced in a study of control samples from healthy donors and cancer patients. Method: immunoSEQ multiplex PCR; TCRdb's copy keeps in-frame clones and lacks some. Among approximately 120,000 clones listed, around 90% were seen once. Sequencing was performed on blood. All receptors come from a man aged 35-49 years in good health.

V and J are TRBV7-2 and TRBJ2-3; 9 nucleotides agree with TRBD2. The CDR3 is 15 amino acids. V trimming: 1 base; J trimming: 4 bases; junction bases outside the gene matches: 3. Germline assignment: CDR1 SGHTA and CDR2 FQGNSA. The CDR3 DNA is TGTGCCAGCAGCTTAGGCGGGGGGGTGGCAGATACGCAGTATTTT. Its translation is CASSLGGGVADTQYF.

The chain uses TRBV4-3 and TRBJ1-4; possible D gene TRBD1, 6 bases. Germline V gene data show CDR1 as LGHNA and CDR2 as YSLEER. This CDR3 contains 16 residues. The V end was cut by 1 base, the J end by 3 bases, with 12 bases between. The DNA for the CDR3 is TGCGCCAGCAGCCAAGTGTGGACAGTTGCTAATGAAAAACTGTTTTTT. Its protein product is CASSQVWTVANEKLFF.

The chain links TRBV18 to TRBJ2-7; tentatively, D is TRBD1 (7 bases). Looked up from germline, CDR1 is KGHSH and CDR2 is LQKENI. The V and J ends lost 3 bases and 4 bases respectively, with 19 bases between them. The CDR3 length is 16 residues. CDR3 sequence reads: CASSPSSAGGLYEQYF. In nucleotides, the CDR3 is TGTGCCAGCTCACCCTCCTCTGCAGGGGGGTTATACGAGCAGTACTTC.

The V and J genes are TRBV4-3 and TRBJ2-4; 7 positions match TRBD2. Germline lookup yields CDR1 LGHNA and CDR2 YSLEER. The CDR3 has 17 residues. Trimming at V came to 1 base and at J to 0 bases, leaving 6 bases not matched to a gene. CDR3 loop: CASSQVWGGIAKNIQYF. The CDR3 coding sequence is TGCGCCAGCAGCCAAGTTTGGGGGGGAATAGCCAAAAACATTCAGTACTTC.

The chain joins TRBV23-1 to TRBJ1-1, with TRBD1 as a possible D gene (5 bases). TRBV23-1 is an ORF for which the function is uncertain. Between the trimmed V and J ends, which lost 7 bases and 1 base, there was a span of 16 bases. There are 15 residues in the CDR3. DNA of the CDR3: TGCGCCAGCACCTCAATCGCGGGGCAGAACACTGAAGCTTTCTTT. The encoded protein is CASTSIAGQNTEAFF.

The chain joins TRBV6-2 or TRBV6-3 to TRBJ1-5; tentatively, D is TRBD1 (5 bases). CDR3 size: 14 residues. Germline-derived CDR1 and CDR2 are MNHEY and SVGEGT. V was pared by 1 base and J by 10 bases, with 14 bases between. CDR3 in DNA: TGTGCCAGCAGTTACTTAGGGCAGGGTCTACCCCAGCATTTT. This encodes CASSYLGQGLPQHF.

This chain's CDR3 is CASSYAPRGRNNEQFF. Written as DNA, the CDR3 is TGTGCCAGCAGTTACGCCCCCAGGGGGCGAAACAATGAGCAGTTCTTC. The rearrangement links TRBV6-6 to TRBJ2-1, with 8 bases aligning to TRBD1. The trim removed 2 bases at V and 5 bases at J, leaving 8 bases unmatched. Germline V gene data show CDR1 as MNHNY and CDR2 as SVGAGI (reference sequence). The CDR3 has 16 amino acids.

The V call is TRBV15, the J call TRBJ2-2, with TRBD1 identical over 8 bases. CDR1 is LNHNV and CDR2 is YYDKDF in the germline V gene (reference sequence). The CDR3 has 14 residues. Germline trimming cut 8 bases from V and 4 bases from J; bases unmatched to any gene: 6. The CDR3 DNA follows: TGTGCCACCGGGACAGGTCATATCACCGGGGAGCTGTTTTTT. The encoded protein is CATGTGHITGELFF.

The DNA of the CDR3 is TGTGCCAGCAGTTACGGAGGGGGGTATAGCAATCAGCCCCAGCATTTT. Translating it yields CASSYGGGYSNQPQHF. This sequence joins TRBV6-2 or TRBV6-3 and TRBJ1-5; TRBD1 might be the D (6 bases). Trimming shortened V by 2 bases and J by 0 bases, and 11 bases separated the two germline ends. Germline CDR1 MNHEY, CDR2 SVGEGT. CDR3 length: 16 amino acids.

This sequence joins TRBV7-2 and TRBJ2-3; TRBD2 is a possible D gene (5 bases). This CDR3 spans 15 amino acids. Between the trimmed V and J ends, which lost 5 bases and 0 bases, there was a span of 12 bases. Per the germline V gene, CDR1 is SGHTA and CDR2 is FQGNSA. The CDR3 sequence: CASSPTRRSTDTQYF. In DNA form, the CDR3 reads TGTGCCAGCAGCCCCACTAGACGCAGCACAGATACGCAGTATTTT.

This rearrangement joins TRBV6-4 to TRBJ2-1; D ambiguous. The CDR3 has 13 residues. CDR1 is MRHNA, CDR2 SNTAGT, per germline. V lost 3 bases, J lost 4 bases, and 7 bases lay in between. CDR3 sequence reads: CASSESEYNEQFF. CDR3 nucleotide sequence: TGTGCCAGCAGTGAATCGGAATACAATGAGCAGTTCTTC.

The genes are TRBV19 and TRBJ2-1; possibly TRBD1 or TRBD2 for D (6 bases each). Germline values: CDR1 LNHDA, CDR2 SQIVND (reference sequence). CDR3 length: 14 amino acids. V was trimmed by 5 bases and J by 7 bases, leaving 15 bases between them. The CDR3 reads CASSLPGAYNEQFF. The CDR3 coding sequence is TGTGCCAGTAGTTTGCCGGGGGCGTATAATGAGCAGTTCTTC.

The chain employs TRBV2 and TRBJ2-2, with a possible D match to TRBD2 (6 bases). The V and J ends lost 7 bases and 0 bases respectively, with 12 bases between them. Per the germline V gene, CDR1 is SNHLY and CDR2 is FYNNEI. This CDR3 spans 15 amino acids. CDR3 residues: CASKIGTANTGELFF. In nucleotides, the CDR3 is TGTGCCAGCAAGATCGGGACTGCGAACACCGGGGAGCTGTTTTTT.

The chain combines TRBV5-1 with TRBJ2-7; maybe TRBD1 (6 bases). Trimming removed 2 bases at V and 3 bases at J, with 12 bases between. Germline V gene sequence: CDR1 SGHRS, CDR2 YFSETQ. The CDR3 is made up of 14 amino acids. CDR3 DNA: TGCGCCAGCAGCTTTGCCGGACAGCACTACGAGCAGTACTTC. It codes for CASSFAGQHYEQYF.

Points on this clone: The junction differs from germline at one of its ends, possibly a read error. This chain connects TRBV9 to TRBJ2-7; D is possibly TRBD1 (6 bases). CDR1 is SGDLS and CDR2 is YYNGEE in the germline V gene. This CDR3 contains 12 residues. The CDR3 reads CASSASPGEQYF. The CDR3 nucleotides read TGTGCCAGCAGCGCCTCTCCAGGGGAGCAATACTTC.

About this clone itself: Other nucleotide sequences from this sample produce the same CDR3. The J gene is TRBJ1-1, the V gene TRBV9; maybe TRBD1 (5 bases). This CDR3 is built from 14 residues. Germline V lookup: CDR1 SGDLS, CDR2 YYNGEE. Trimming took off 0 bases at V and 1 base at J, with 7 bases between the two ends. DNA of the CDR3: TGTGCCAGCAGCGTAGTGGGGGGGAACACTGAAGCTTTCTTT. Its protein is CASSVVGGNTEAFF.

The gene calls are TRBV9 and TRBJ1-1; no definite D call. The CDR3 consists of 14 residues. The V gene lost 4 bases and the J gene lost 2 bases, with 12 bases spanning the gap. Germline loops: CDR1 SGDLS, CDR2 YYNGEE. The CDR3 DNA is TGTGCCAGCAGCTCCAAGAGGGCTAACACTGAAGCTTTCTTT. This encodes CASSSKRANTEAFF. The full variable domain, rest sourced from reference TRBV9 and TRBJ1-1, is DSGVTQTPKHLITATGQRVTLRCSPRSGDLSVYWYQQSLDQGLQFLIQYYNGEERAKGNILERFSAQQFPDLHSELNLSSLELGDSALYFCASSSKRANTEAFFGQGTRLTVV.